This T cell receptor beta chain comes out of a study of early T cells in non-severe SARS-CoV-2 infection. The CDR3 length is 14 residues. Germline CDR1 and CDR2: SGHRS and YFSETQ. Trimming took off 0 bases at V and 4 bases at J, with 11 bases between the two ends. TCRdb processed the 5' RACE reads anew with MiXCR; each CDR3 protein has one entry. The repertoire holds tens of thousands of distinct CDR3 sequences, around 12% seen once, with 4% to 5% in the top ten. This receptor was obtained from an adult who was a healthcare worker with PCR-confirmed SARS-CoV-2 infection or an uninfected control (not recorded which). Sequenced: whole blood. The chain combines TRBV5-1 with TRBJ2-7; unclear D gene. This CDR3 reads CASSLGTDQYEQYF. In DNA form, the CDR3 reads TGCGCCAGCAGCTTGGGGACCGACCAATACGAGCAGTACTTC.